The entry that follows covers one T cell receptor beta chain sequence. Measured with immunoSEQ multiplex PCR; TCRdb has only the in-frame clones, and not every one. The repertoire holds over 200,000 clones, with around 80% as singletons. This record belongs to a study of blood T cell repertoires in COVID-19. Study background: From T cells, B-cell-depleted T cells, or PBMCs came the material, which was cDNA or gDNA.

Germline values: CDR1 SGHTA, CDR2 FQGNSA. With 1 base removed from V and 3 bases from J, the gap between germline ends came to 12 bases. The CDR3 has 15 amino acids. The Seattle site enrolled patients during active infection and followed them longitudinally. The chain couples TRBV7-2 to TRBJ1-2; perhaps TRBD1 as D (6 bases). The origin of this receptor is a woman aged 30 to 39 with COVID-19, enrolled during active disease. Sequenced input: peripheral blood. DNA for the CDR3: TGTGCCAGCAGCTTAGATACAGGGTGGGACTATGGCTACACCTTC. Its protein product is CASSLDTGWDYGYTF.